This TCR beta chain is from a study of shared clonotypes between healthy human individuals. A deep-level run was used for the assay. Repertoires were generated with immunoSEQ multiplex PCR, while TCRdb's copy carries only in-frame clones and drops some. The sample yields over 950,000 clones, about 80% seen once. J was trimmed by 1 base and V by 10 bases; bases with no gene match: 11. Germline V lookup: CDR1 LNHDA, CDR2 SQIVND (reference sequence). This CDR3 has 15 residues. The material sequenced was memory CD4+ T cells from PBMCs. Regarding subset: CD45RA-negative fraction. The rearrangement links TRBV19 to TRBJ1-2; TRBD1 matches 8 bases. This receptor was obtained from a young man in good health. Some clones in this sample may be carry-over from other donors' samples. The CDR3, as DNA: TGTGCCATCGGACAGGGAAAGGGACTTAACTATGGCTACACCTTC. Its protein is CAIGQGKGLNYGYTF.